The text below deals with one TCR beta chain. Its antigen is as yet unknown. This specimen belongs to a study of radiotherapy plus CTLA-4 blockade in lung cancer. Study background: Among all patients, approximately 17% showed objective responses, while about 34% had disease control.

This CDR3 region has 14 residues. CDR1 and CDR2 from the germline V gene are MNHEY and SVGAGI. V was clipped by 2 bases and J by 7 bases, with 9 bases between them. TCRdb's copy holds only in-frame clones and misses some; the assay was immunoSEQ multiplex PCR. The sample has around 95,000 clones, approximately 83% seen once; the top ten hold roughly 0.84%. Whole-study findings and limits: Clones of tumor-derived TCRs expanded in blood after radiotherapy plus ipilimumab. Early clonal dynamics of blood T cells, together with interferon-beta, were reported as the best response predictor.

The input for sequencing was peripheral blood, taken from a patient treated with radiotherapy plus ipilimumab. The chain is built from TRBV6-5 and TRBJ1-6; weak D call: TRBD1 (5 bases). The sequence derives from a human donor with non-small cell lung cancer who had stable disease on radiotherapy plus ipilimumab. The CDR3 sequence: CASSYERGNSPLHF. The CDR3 bases are TGTGCCAGCAGTTACGAGAGGGGAAATTCACCCCTCCACTTT.